This record looks at one T cell receptor beta chain sequence and its context. Its target is not known. Researchers ran the PCR with 60 Vbeta and 13 Jbeta primers. Clones were read by immunoSEQ multiplex PCR, and TCRdb kept only the in-frame ones, dropping some. The sample has approximately 96,000 clones; over 65% are singletons. These data come from a study of cytomegalovirus exposure and HLA in healthy donors. Germline V lookup: CDR1 MNHEY, CDR2 SVGAGI. V shed 4 bases and J 7 bases; nucleotides not matched to a gene: 10. This CDR3 region has 15 residues. Findings and caveats of the study: Data from an earlier analysis indicated that most TCR beta V segments were productive either about 87% or about 30% of the time.

The genes are TRBV6-5 and TRBJ2-5; 9 bases agree with TRBD2. This receptor was obtained from a male donor in good health and CMV-seronegative. The sequenced sample consisted of PBMCs. The CDR3 sequence is CASSSAASGIRTQYF. The CDR3 region has the DNA TGTGCCAGCAGTTCGGCGGCTAGCGGGATAAGGACCCAGTACTTC.